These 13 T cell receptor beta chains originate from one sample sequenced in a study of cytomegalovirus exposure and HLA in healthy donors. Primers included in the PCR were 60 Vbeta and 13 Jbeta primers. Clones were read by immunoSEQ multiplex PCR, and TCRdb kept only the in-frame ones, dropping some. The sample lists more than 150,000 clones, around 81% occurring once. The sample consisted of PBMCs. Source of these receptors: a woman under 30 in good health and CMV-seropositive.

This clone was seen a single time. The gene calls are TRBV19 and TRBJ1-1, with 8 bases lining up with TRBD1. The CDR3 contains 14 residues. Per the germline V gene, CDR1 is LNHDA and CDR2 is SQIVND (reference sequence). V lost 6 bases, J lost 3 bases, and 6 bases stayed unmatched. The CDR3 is CASRPRQGYTEAFF. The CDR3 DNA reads TGTGCCAGTAGACCTAGACAGGGGTACACTGAAGCTTTCTTT.

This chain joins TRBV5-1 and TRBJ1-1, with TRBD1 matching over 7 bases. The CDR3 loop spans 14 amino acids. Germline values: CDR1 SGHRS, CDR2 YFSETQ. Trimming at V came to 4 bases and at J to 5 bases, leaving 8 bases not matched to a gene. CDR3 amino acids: CASSPGGPTTEAFF. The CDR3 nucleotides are TGCGCCAGCAGCCCAGGGGGACCGACGACTGAAGCTTTCTTT.

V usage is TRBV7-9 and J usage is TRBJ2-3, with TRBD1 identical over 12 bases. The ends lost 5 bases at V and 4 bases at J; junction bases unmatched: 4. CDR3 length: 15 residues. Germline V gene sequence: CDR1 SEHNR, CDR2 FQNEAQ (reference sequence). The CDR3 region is CASSPGQGAPDTQYF. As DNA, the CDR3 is TGTGCCAGCAGCCCGGGACAGGGGGCCCCAGATACGCAGTATTTT.

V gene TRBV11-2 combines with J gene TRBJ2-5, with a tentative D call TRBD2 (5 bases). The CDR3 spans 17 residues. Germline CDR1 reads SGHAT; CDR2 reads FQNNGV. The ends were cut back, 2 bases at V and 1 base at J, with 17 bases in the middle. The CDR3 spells CASSLLGGLGGQETQYF. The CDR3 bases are TGTGCCAGCAGCTTATTAGGCGGGCTAGGCGGCCAAGAGACCCAGTACTTC.

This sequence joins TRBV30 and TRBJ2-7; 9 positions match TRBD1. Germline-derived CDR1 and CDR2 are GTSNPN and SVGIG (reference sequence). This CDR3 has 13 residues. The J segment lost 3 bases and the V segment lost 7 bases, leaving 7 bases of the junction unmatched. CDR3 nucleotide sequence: TGTGCCTCCTCCGGGACAGGGCACTACGAGCAGTACTTC. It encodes CASSGTGHYEQYF.

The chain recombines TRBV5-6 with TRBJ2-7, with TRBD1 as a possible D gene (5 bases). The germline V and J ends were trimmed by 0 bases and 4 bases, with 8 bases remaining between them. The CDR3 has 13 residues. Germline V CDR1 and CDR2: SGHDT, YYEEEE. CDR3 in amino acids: CASSLEGLYEQYF. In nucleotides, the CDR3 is TGTGCCAGCAGCTTGGAGGGGTTATACGAGCAGTACTTC.

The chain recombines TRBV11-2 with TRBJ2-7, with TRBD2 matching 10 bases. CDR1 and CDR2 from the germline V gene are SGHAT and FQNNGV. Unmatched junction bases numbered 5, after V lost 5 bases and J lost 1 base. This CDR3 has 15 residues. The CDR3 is CASSEAGGPSYEQYF. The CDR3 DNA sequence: TGTGCCAGCAGCGAAGCGGGGGGGCCTTCCTACGAGCAGTACTTC.

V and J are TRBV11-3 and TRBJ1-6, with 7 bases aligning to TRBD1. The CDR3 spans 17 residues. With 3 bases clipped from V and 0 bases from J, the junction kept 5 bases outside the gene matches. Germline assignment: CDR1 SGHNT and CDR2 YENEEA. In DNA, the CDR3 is TGTGCCAGCAGCTTGGCTGCAGGGGGCTCCTATAATTCACCCCTCCACTTT. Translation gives CASSLAAGGSYNSPLHF.

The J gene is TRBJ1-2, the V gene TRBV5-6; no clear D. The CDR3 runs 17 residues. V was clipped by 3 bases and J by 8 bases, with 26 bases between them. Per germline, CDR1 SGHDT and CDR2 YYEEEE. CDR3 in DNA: TGTGCCAGCAGCTGTCTGAGGGATTGGCGATGTGTTAGGGGCTACACCTTC. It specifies CASSCLRDWRCVRGYTF.

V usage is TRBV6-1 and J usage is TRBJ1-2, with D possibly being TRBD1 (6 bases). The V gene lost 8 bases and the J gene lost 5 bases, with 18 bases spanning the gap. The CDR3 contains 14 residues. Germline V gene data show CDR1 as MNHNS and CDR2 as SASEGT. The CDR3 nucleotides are TGTGCCAGCTACTTTACAGGGAGGGCATATGGCTACACCTTC. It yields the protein CASYFTGRAYGYTF.

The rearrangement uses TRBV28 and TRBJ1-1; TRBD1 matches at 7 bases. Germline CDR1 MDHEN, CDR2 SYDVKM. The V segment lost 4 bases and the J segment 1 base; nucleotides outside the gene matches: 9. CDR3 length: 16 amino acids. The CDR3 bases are TGTGCCAGCAGTTACCGCCGGACAGGTCGGAACACTGAAGCTTTCTTT. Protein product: CASSYRRTGRNTEAFF.

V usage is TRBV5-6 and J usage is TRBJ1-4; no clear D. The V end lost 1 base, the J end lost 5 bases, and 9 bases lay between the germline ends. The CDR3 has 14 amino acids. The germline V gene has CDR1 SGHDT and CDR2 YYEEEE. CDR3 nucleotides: TGTGCCAGCAGCTTGTTCCCAGCGAATGAAAAACTGTTTTTT. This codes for CASSLFPANEKLFF.

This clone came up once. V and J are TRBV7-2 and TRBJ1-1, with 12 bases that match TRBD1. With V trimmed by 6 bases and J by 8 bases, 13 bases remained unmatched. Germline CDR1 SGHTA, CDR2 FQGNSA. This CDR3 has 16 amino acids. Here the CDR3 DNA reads TGTGCCAGCAGGTATCCGCGGGGACAGGGGGCGCGGGAAGCTTTCTTT. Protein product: CASRYPRGQGAREAFF.